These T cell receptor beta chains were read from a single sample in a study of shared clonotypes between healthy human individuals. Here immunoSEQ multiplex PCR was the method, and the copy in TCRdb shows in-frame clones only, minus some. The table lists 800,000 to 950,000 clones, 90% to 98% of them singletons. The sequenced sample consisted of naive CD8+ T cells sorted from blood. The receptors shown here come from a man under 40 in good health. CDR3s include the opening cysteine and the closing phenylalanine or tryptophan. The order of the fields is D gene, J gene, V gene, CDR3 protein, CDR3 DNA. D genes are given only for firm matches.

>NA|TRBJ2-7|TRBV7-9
CASSLVANEQYF
TGTGCCAGCAGCTTAGTGGCGAACGAGCAGTACTTC
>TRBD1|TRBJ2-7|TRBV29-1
CSVRGTGDSYEQYF
TGCAGCGTTAGGGGGACAGGGGACTCCTACGAGCAGTACTTC
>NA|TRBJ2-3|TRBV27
CASSLMGMASTDTQYF
TGTGCCAGCAGTTTAATGGGGATGGCTAGCACAGATACGCAGTATTTT
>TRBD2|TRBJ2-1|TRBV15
CATSRGLAGLLEQFF
TGTGCCACCAGCAGAGGACTAGCGGGACTTTTGGAGCAGTTCTTC
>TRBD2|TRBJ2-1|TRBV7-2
CASSIPGLAAYNEQFF
TGTGCCAGCAGCATACCGGGACTAGCGGCGTACAATGAGCAGTTCTTC
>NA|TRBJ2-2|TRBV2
CASSEFGNLQNTGELFF
TGTGCCAGCAGTGAATTTGGGAACCTCCAGAACACCGGGGAGCTGTTTTTT
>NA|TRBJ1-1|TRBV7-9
CASSSRGAEAFF
TGTGCCAGCAGCTCCCGAGGGGCTGAAGCTTTCTTT
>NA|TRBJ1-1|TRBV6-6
CASSYADRTNTEAFF
TGTGCCAGCAGTTACGCGGACAGAACGAACACTGAAGCTTTCTTT
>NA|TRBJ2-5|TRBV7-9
CASSLGRTDQETQYF
TGTGCCAGCAGCTTAGGAAGGACAGACCAAGAGACCCAGTACTTC
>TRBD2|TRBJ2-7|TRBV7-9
CASSRTSGRTLYEQYF
TGTGCCAGCAGCCGAACTAGCGGGAGGACACTCTACGAGCAGTACTTC
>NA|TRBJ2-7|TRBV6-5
CASSPGRIYEQYF
TGTGCCAGCAGTCCGGGACGGATCTACGAGCAGTACTTC
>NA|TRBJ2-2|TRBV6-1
CASSEEGFVRMTNTGELFF
TGTGCCAGCAGTGAAGAAGGGTTCGTACGGATGACGAACACCGGGGAGCTGTTTTTT
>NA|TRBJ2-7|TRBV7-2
CASSLSSAPSYEQYF
TGTGCCAGCAGCTTATCGAGCGCCCCCTCTTACGAGCAGTACTTC
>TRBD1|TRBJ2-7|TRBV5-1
CASSLTDRVPYEQYF
TGCGCCAGCAGCTTAACGGACAGGGTGCCCTACGAGCAGTACTTC
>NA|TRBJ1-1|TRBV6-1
CASSPFGGQNTEAFF
TGTGCCAGCAGTCCTTTTGGGGGACAGAACACTGAAGCTTTCTTT
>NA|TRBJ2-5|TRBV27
CASSPRQRLQETQYF
TGTGCCAGCAGTCCAAGACAGAGACTCCAAGAGACCCAGTACTTC
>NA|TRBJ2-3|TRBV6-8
CASTPTGRETSTDTQYF
TGTGCCAGCACCCCGACTGGCCGGGAAACTAGCACAGATACGCAGTATTTT
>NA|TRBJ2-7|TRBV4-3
CASSQNPGSNLYEQYF
TGCGCCAGCAGCCAAAACCCCGGTAGTAATCTATACGAGCAGTACTTC